This T cell receptor beta chain was captured by sequencing in a study of response to subunit inactivated influenza vaccine. The study, taken as a whole, reports: The authors suggested that every seasonal influenza vaccination recruits few new T cells.

This clonotype was recorded a few times. Its antigen is currently unknown. V lost 4 bases and J lost 5; bases outside the gene matches: 6. The CDR3 is 15 amino acids. Per the germline V gene, CDR1 is SEHNR and CDR2 is FQNEAQ (reference sequence). TCRdb ran MiXCR on the RT-PCR reads and lists one entry per CDR3 protein. The sample records hundreds of thousands of distinct CDR3 sequences, over 11% being singletons. Material: PBMCs from blood, obtained 14 to 15 days before vaccination. The genes are TRBV7-9 and TRBJ1-4, with 8 bases aligning to TRBD1. The source is a man between 45 and 60 years old who received an inactivated influenza vaccine. CDR3: CASSSSDRANEKLFF. CDR3 in DNA: TGTGCCAGCAGCTCCTCGGACAGGGCAAATGAAAAACTGTTTTTT.